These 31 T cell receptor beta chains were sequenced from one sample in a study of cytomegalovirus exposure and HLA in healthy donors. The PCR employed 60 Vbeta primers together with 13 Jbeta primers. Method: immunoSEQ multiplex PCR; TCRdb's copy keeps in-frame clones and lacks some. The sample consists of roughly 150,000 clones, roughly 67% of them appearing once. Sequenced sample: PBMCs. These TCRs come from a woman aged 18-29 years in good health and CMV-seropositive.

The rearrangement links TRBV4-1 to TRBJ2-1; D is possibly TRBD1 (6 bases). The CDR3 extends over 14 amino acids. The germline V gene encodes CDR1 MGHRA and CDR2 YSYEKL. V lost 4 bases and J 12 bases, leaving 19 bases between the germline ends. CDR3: CASSLLRGYTRQFF. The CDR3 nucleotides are TGCGCCAGCAGCCTCCTCAGGGGATACACTAGGCAGTTCTTC.

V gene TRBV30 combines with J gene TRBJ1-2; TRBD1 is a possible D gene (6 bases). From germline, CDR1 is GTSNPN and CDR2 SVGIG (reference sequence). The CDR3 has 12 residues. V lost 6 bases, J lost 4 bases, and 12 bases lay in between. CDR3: CACTGTVYGYTF. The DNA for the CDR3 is TGTGCCTGCACAGGGACGGTCTATGGCTACACCTTC. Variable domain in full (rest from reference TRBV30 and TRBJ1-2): SQTIHQWPATLVQPVGSPLSLECTVEGTSNPNLYWYRQAAGRGLQLLFYSVGIGQISSEVPQNLSASRPQDRQFILSSKKLLLSDSGFYLCACTGTVYGYTFGSGTRLTVV.

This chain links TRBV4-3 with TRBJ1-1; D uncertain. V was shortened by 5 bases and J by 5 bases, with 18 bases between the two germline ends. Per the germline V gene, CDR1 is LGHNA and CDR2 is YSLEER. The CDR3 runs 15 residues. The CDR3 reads CASSDTGSLGTEAFF. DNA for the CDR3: TGCGCCAGCAGCGATACCGGGAGCCTTGGGACTGAAGCTTTCTTT.

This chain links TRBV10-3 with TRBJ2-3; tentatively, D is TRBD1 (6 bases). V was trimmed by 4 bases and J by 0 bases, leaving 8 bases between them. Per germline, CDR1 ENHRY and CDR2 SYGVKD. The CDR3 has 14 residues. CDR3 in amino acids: CAISAGVSTDTQYF. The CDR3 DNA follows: TGTGCCATCAGTGCAGGGGTAAGCACAGATACGCAGTATTTT.

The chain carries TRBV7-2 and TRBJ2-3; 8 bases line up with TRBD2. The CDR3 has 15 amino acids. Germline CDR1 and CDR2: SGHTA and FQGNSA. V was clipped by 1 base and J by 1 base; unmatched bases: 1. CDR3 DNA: TGTGCCAGCAGCTTAGATAGCGGGGGCACAGATACGCAGTATTTT. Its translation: CASSLDSGGTDTQYF.

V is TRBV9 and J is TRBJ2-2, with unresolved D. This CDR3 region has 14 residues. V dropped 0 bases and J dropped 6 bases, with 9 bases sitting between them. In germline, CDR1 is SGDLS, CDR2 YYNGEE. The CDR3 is CASSVERSAGELFF. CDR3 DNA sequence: TGTGCCAGCAGCGTAGAAAGATCGGCCGGGGAGCTGTTTTTT.

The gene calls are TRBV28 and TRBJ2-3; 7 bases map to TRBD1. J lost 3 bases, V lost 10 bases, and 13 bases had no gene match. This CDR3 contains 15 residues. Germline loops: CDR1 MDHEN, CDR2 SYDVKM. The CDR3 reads CATCPRDRLTDTQYF. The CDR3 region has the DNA TGTGCCACCTGTCCCCGGGACAGACTAACAGATACGCAGTATTTT.

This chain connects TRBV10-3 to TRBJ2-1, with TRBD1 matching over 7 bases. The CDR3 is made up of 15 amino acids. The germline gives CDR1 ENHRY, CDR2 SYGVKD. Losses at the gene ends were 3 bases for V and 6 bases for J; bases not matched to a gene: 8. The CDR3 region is CAISDPPGQVNEQFF. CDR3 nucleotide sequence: TGTGCCATCAGTGACCCCCCCGGACAGGTCAATGAGCAGTTCTTC.

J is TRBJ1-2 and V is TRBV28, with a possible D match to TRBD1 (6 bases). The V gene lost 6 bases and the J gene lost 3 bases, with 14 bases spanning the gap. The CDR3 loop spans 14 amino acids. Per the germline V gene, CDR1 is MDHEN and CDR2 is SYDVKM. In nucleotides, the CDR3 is TGTGCCAGCAGGTACGGGGGGCTCGACTATGGCTACACCTTC. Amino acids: CASRYGGLDYGYTF.

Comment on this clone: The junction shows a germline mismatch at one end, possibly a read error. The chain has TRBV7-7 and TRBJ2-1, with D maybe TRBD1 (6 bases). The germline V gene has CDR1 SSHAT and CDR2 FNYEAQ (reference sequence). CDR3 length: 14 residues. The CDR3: CASSNLGAYNEQFF. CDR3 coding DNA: TGTGCTAGCAGCAACCTGGGGGCGTACAATGAGCAGTTCTTC.

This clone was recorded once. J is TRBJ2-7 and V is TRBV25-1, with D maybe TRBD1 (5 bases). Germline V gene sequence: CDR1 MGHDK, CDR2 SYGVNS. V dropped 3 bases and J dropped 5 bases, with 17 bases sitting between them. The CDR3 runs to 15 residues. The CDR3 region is CASSESLGQGNEQYF. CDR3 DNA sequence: TGTGCCAGCAGTGAGTCCCTGGGGCAGGGTAACGAGCAGTACTTC.

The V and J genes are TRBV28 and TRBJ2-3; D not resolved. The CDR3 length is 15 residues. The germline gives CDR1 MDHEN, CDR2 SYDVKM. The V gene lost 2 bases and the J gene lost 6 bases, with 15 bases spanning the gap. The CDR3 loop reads CASSLIGRIRDTQYF. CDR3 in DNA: TGTGCCAGCAGTTTAATAGGCAGGATAAGGGATACGCAGTATTTT.

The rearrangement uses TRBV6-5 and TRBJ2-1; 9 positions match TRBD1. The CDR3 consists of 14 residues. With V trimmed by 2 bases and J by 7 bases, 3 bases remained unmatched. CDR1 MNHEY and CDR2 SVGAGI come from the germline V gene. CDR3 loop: CASSYGGQGNEQFF. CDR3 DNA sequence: TGTGCCAGCAGTTACGGGGGACAGGGAAATGAGCAGTTCTTC.

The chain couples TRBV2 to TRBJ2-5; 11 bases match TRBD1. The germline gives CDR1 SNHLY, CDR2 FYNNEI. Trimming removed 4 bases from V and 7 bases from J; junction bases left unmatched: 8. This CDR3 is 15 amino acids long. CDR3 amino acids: CASSGGTGGLTTQYF. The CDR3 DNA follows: TGTGCCAGCAGTGGAGGGACAGGGGGGCTTACGACCCAGTACTTC.

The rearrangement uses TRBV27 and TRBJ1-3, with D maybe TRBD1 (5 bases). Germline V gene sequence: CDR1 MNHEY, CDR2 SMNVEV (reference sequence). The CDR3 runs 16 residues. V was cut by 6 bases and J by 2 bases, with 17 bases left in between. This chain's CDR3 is CASSDLSGGPGNTIYF. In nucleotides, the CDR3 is TGTGCCAGCAGCGACCTCTCGGGGGGACCTGGAAACACCATATATTTT.

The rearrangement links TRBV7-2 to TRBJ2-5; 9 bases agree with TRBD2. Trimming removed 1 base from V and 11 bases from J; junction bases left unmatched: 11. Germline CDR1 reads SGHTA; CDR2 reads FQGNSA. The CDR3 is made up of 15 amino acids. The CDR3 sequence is CASSLGGGGGGEQYF. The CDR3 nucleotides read TGTGCCAGCAGCTTAGGCGGCGGGGGGGGCGGGGAGCAGTACTTC.

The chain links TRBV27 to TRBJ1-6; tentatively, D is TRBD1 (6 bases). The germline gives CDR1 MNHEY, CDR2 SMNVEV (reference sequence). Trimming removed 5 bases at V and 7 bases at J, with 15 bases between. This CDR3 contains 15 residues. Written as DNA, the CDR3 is TGTGCCAGCAGTACGCGACAGGACAAGAATTCACCCCTCCACTTT. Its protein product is CASSTRQDKNSPLHF.

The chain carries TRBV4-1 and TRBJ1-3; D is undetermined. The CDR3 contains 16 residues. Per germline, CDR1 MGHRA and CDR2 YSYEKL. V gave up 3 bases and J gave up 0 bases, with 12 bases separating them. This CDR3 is CASSHPYSTSGNTIYF. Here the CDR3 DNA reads TGCGCCAGCAGCCACCCATACAGTACCTCTGGAAACACCATATATTTT.

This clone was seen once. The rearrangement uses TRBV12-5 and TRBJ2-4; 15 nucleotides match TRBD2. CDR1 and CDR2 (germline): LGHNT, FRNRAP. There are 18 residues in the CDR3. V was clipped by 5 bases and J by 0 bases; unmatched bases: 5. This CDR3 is CASGPGLAGGLAKNIQYF. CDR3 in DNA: TGTGCTAGTGGTCCGGGACTAGCGGGGGGTCTAGCCAAAAACATTCAGTACTTC.

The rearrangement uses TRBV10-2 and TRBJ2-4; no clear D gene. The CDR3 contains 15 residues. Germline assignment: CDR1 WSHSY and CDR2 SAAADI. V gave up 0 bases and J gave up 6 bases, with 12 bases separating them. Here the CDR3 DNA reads TGCGCCAGCAGTGAGTCACTCAGTACGGGAAACATTCAGTACTTC. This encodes CASSESLSTGNIQYF.

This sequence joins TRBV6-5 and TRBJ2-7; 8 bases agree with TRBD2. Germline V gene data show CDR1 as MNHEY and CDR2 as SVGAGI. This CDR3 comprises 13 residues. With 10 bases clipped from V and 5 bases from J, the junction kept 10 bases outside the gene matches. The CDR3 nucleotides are TGTGCCACCTCCCGGGGGGGGGCCGACGAGCAGTACTTC. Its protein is CATSRGGADEQYF.

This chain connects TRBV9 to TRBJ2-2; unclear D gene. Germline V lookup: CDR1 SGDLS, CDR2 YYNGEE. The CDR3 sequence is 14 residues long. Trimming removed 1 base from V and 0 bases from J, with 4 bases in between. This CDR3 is CASSVLANTGELFF. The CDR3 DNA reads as TGTGCCAGCAGCGTACTAGCGAACACCGGGGAGCTGTTTTTT.

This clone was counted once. This chain's CDR3 is CAWRAGSTYGYTF. The CDR3, as DNA: TGTGCCTGGAGGGCAGGGTCCACCTATGGCTACACCTTC. The V and J genes are TRBV30 and TRBJ1-2; D might be TRBD1 (5 bases). Trimming shortened V by 3 bases and J by 4 bases, and 12 bases separated the two germline ends. The germline V gene encodes CDR1 GTSNPN and CDR2 SVGIG (reference sequence). CDR3 length: 13 amino acids.

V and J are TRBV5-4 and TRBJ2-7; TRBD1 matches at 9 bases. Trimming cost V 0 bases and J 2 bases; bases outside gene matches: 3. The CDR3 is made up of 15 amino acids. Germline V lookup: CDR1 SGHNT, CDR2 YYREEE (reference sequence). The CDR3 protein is CASSLGGQGAYEQYF. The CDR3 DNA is TGTGCCAGCAGCTTGGGGGGACAGGGTGCCTACGAGCAGTACTTC.

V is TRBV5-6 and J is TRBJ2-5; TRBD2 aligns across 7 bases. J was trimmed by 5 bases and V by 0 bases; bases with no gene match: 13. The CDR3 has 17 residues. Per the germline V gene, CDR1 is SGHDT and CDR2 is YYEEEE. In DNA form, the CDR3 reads TGTGCCAGCAGCTTGGGGGCGGCGGGGGACCTCCAGGAGACCCAGTACTTC. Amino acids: CASSLGAAGDLQETQYF.

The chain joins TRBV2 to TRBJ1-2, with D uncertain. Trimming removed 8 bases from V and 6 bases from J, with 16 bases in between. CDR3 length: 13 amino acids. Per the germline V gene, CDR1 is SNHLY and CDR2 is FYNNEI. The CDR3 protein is CASPRSPPDGYTF. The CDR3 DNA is TGTGCCAGCCCTAGGTCCCCCCCGGATGGCTACACCTTC.

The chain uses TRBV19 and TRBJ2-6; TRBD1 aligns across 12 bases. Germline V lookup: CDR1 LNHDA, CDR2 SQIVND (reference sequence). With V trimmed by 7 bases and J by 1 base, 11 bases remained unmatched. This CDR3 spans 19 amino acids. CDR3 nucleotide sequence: TGTGCCAGTACCGCTGGGACAGGGGGCGGTTTTTCTGGGGCCAACGTCCTGACTTTC. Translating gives CASTAGTGGGFSGANVLTF.

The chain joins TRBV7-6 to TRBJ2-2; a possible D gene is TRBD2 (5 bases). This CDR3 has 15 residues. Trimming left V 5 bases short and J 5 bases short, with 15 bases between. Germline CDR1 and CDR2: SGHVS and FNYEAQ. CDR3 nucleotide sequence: TGTGCCAGCAGCGTACTAGGAGTTGAGACCGGGGAGCTGTTTTTT. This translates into CASSVLGVETGELFF.

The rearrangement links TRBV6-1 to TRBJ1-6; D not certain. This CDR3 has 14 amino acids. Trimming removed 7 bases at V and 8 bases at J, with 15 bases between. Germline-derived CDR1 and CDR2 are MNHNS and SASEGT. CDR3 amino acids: CASNENSLYSPLHF. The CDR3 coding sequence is TGTGCCAGCAATGAGAACAGCCTCTATTCACCCCTCCACTTT.

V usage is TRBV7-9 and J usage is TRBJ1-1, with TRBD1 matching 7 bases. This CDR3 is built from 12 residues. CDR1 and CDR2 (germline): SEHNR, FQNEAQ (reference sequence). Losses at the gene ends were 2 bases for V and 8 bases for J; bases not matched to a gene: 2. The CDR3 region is CASSLSDREAFF. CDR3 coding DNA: TGTGCCAGCAGCTTATCGGACAGGGAAGCTTTCTTT. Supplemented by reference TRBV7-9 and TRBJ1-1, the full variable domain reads DTGVSQNPRHKITKRGQNVTFRCDPISEHNRLYWYRQTLGQGPEFLTYFQNEAQLEKSRLLSDRFSAERPKGSFSTLEIQRTEQGDSAMYLCASSLSDREAFFGQGTRLTVV.

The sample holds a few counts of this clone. DNA for the CDR3: TGTGCCAGCAGTTACTCCCGGAACACTGAAGCTTTCTTT. Residues: CASSYSRNTEAFF. The chain employs TRBV6-5 and TRBJ1-1, with D unresolved. The CDR3 spans 13 residues. The V end was cut by 0 bases, the J end by 1 base, with 3 bases between. Germline lookup yields CDR1 MNHEY and CDR2 SVGAGI.